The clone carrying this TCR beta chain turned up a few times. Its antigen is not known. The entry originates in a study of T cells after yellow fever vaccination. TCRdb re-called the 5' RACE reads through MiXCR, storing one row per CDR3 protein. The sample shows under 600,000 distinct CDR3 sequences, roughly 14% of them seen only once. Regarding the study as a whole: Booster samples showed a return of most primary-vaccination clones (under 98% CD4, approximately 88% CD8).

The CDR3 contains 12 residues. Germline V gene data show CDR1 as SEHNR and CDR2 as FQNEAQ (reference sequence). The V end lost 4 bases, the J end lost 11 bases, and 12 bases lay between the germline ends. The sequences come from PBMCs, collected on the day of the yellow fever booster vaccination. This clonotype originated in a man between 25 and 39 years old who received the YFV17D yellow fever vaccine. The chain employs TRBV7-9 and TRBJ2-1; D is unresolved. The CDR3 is CASSYPVSKQFF. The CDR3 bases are TGTGCCAGCAGCTATCCGGTTAGCAAGCAGTTCTTC.